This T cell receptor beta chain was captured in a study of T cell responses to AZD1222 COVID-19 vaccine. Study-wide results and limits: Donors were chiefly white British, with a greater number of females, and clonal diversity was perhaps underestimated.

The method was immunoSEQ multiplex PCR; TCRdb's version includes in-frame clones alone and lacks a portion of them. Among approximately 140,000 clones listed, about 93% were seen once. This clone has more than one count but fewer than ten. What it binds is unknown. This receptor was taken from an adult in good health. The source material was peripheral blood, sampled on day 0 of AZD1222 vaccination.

The CDR3 loop is CASQGTDTQYF. The CDR3 DNA reads TGTGCCAGTCAGGGCACAGATACGCAGTATTTT. The genes are TRBV27 and TRBJ2-3, with no clear D. Trimming left V 9 bases short and J 1 base short, with 5 bases between. The germline V gene has CDR1 MNHEY and CDR2 SMNVEV (reference sequence). This CDR3 has 11 amino acids.